Sequencing of this T cell receptor (beta chain) was carried out in a study of OX40 agonist ivuxolimab in advanced cancers. The CDR3 runs 10 residues. Trimming shortened V by 1 base and J by 9 bases, and 1 base separated the two germline ends. The germline gives CDR1 SNHLY, CDR2 FYNNEI. Study-wide results and caveats: Low normalized T-cell clonal expansion also characterized some of the nonresponders. There were, on average, more expanded clones in CD8+ T cells than in CD4+. Partial responders receiving 0.1-3.0 mg/kg showed among the lowest clonal expansion.

Notes on this clone: Its matching antigen is unknown.

Autoimmune disease history or systemic immunosuppression disqualified patients. The repertoire was sequenced with immunoSEQ multiplex PCR; TCRdb's copy has only in-frame clones and lacks some. The repertoire includes about 47,000 clones, roughly 90% of them detected once, and roughly 8.4% sits in the top ten. The chain is built from TRBV2 and TRBJ2-4, with D uncertain. Specimen: CD4+ or CD8+ T cells sorted from blood, collected in a trial of the OX40 agonist ivuxolimab. The receptor was isolated from an adult with an advanced solid tumor such as melanoma, head and neck, liver or kidney cancer. The chain's CDR3 is CASSEVIQYF. The CDR3 coding sequence is TGTGCCAGCAGTGAAGTCATTCAGTACTTC.